This T cell receptor (beta chain) was profiled in a study of blood T cell repertoires in COVID-19. The ends lost 1 base at V and 2 bases at J; junction bases unmatched: 1. Germline V CDR1 and CDR2: SGHNT, YYREEE (reference sequence). The length of the CDR3 is 14 residues. The method was immunoSEQ multiplex PCR; TCRdb's version includes in-frame clones alone and lacks a portion of them. The sample includes approximately 68,000 clones, about 81% of them seen just once. This clone showed up just once. Sequenced material: peripheral blood. This TCR derives from a human donor in a cohort sampled during active COVID-19. The chain is built from TRBV5-4 and TRBJ2-5; 8 positions agree with TRBD2. CDR3 sequence (DNA): TGTGCCAGCAGCTTGTTAGCGGGGCAAGAGACCCAGTACTTC. Its translation: CASSLLAGQETQYF.